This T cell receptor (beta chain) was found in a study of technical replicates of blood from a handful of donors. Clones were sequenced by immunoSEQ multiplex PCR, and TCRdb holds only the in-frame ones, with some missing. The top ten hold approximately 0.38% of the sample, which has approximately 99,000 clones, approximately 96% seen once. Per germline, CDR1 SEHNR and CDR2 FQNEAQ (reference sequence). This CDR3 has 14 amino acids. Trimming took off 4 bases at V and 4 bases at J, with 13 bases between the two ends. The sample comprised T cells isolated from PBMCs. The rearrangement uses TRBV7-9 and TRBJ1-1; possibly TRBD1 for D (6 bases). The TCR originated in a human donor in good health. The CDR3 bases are TGTGCCAGCAGCTGGGGACAAGGAGGCACTGAAGCTTTCTTT. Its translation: CASSWGQGGTEAFF.